The 14 T cell receptor beta chains below were found in one sample sequenced in a study of T cell repertoires in cytomegalovirus infection. The antigens of these receptors remain unknown. Each CDR3 protein gets one entry after TCRdb re-called the reads with MiXCR. Of some 940,000 distinct CDR3 sequences in the sample, 25% to 40% were seen once. The material sequenced was cultured CD8+ T cells from PBMCs, taken from culture after CMV antigen stimulation. These receptors were collected from a human donor in good health (CMV status not recorded). Some clones in this sample may be carry-over from other donors' samples.

Concerning this clonotype itself: Just one base apart from a much larger clone, this may be a read error. The CDR3 protein is CASRPRDPQGQYF. CDR3 bases: TGTGCCAGCAGACCAAGGGACCCACAGGGGCAGTACTTC. The chain is built from TRBV7-8 and TRBJ2-7, with D possibly matching TRBD1 (6 bases). Germline CDR1 SGHVS, CDR2 FQNEAQ. This CDR3 is built from 13 residues. Trimming took 6 bases from V and 9 from J, leaving 18 bases between them. Full variable domain (rest looked up from reference TRBV7-8 and TRBJ2-7): GAGVSQSPRYKVAKRGQDVALRCDPISGHVSLFWYQQALGQGPEFLTYFQNEAQLDKSGLPSDRFFAERPEGSVSTLKIQRTQQEDSAVYLCASRPRDPQGQYFGPGTRLTVT.

Ten or more counts support this clonotype. J is TRBJ2-3 and V is TRBV7-2; 10 bases line up with TRBD2. Germline loops: CDR1 SGHTA, CDR2 FQGNSA. V trimming: 5 bases; J trimming: 8 bases; junction bases outside the gene matches: 16. The CDR3 is 17 residues long. The CDR3 DNA is TGTGCCAGCAGCCCATCCTTAGTAGCGGGGGGTGCGGGTACGCAGTATTTT. Protein product: CASSPSLVAGGAGTQYF.

A few counts support this clonotype. The chain has TRBV19 and TRBJ1-1, with a possible D match to TRBD1 (5 bases). V lost 7 bases and J 1 base, leaving 13 bases between the germline ends. Germline V lookup: CDR1 LNHDA, CDR2 SQIVND (reference sequence). This CDR3 has 14 amino acids. CDR3 residues: CASNPGPPNTEAFF. The CDR3 bases are TGTGCCAGTAACCCGGGACCGCCGAACACTGAAGCTTTCTTT.

Worth noting for this clonotype: One end of the junction does not line up with germline, which may come from a read error. The V call is TRBV27, the J call TRBJ1-5; D gene unclear. CDR3 length equals 15 residues. Germline assignment: CDR1 MNHEY and CDR2 SMNVEV (reference sequence). Here the CDR3 reads CANSQQSDSNQPQHF. CDR3 coding DNA: TGTGCCAACAGTCAGCAGAGTGATAGCAATCAGCCCCAGCATTTT.

The chain is built from TRBV10-2 and TRBJ1-2; no definite D call. This CDR3 is built from 13 residues. V lost 8 bases, J lost 3 bases, and 13 bases lay in between. In germline, CDR1 is WSHSY, CDR2 SAAADI. The CDR3 region is CASGEQEDYGYTF. CDR3 DNA: TGCGCCAGCGGGGAGCAGGAGGACTATGGCTACACCTTC.

This clonotype was counted ten times or more. V is TRBV7-2 and J is TRBJ1-5; D perhaps matches TRBD1 (5 bases). V dropped 4 bases and J dropped 8 bases, with 12 bases sitting between them. Per the germline V gene, CDR1 is SGHTA and CDR2 is FQGNSA. There are 13 residues in the CDR3. The CDR3: CASSSLRGEPQHF. CDR3 nucleotides: TGTGCCAGCAGCTCCCTCCGGGGGGAGCCCCAGCATTTT.

To note about this clonotype: The junction differs from germline at one of its ends, possibly a read error. V and J are TRBV27 and TRBJ2-2, with 8 bases fitting TRBD1. From germline, CDR1 is MNHEY and CDR2 SMNVEV (reference sequence). This CDR3 comprises 14 residues. The CDR3 DNA reads TGTGTCAGCACCATACTGACAGGGGTCGGGGAGCTGTTTTTT. This translates into CVSTILTGVGELFF.

The V and J genes are TRBV27 and TRBJ2-7; TRBD1 agrees at 7 bases. Looked up from germline, CDR1 is MNHEY and CDR2 is SMNVEV (reference sequence). The CDR3 is 13 amino acids. Unmatched junction bases numbered 9, after V lost 6 bases and J lost 7 bases. The CDR3 DNA reads TGTGCCAGCAGCCCGGGACAGATGACGGAGCAGTACTTC. As protein: CASSPGQMTEQYF.

On this clonotype itself: At one end the junction does not follow the germline gene, possibly because of a read error. The chain links TRBV7-9 to TRBJ1-5, with 8 nucleotides matching TRBD1. This CDR3 is built from 15 residues. The germline CDR1 and CDR2 sequences are SEHNR and FQNEAQ (reference sequence). This CDR3 reads CASSQGTGPSQPEHF. DNA for the CDR3: TGTGCCAGCAGCCAGGGGACAGGCCCCAGTCAGCCCGAGCATTTT.

The CDR3 coding sequence is TGTGCCAGCAGCGAGAGGGACAATCTGAACACTGAAGCTTTCTTT. The encoded protein is CASSERDNLNTEAFF. The V gene is TRBV25-1, the J gene TRBJ1-1; D might be TRBD1 (6 bases). Germline V gene data show CDR1 as MGHDK and CDR2 as SYGVNS. The CDR3 has 15 residues. Trimming took off 6 bases at V and 0 bases at J, with 14 bases between the two ends. The variable domain in full, completed from reference TRBV25-1 and TRBJ1-1, reads EADIYQTPRYLVIGTGKKITLECSQTMGHDKMYWYQQDPGMELHLIHYSYGVNSTEKGDLSSESTVSRIRTEHFPLTLESARPSHTSQYLCASSERDNLNTEAFFGQGTRLTVV.

J is TRBJ2-1 and V is TRBV7-2, with 10 bases fitting TRBD2. Trimming cost V 10 bases and J 2 bases; bases outside gene matches: 11. The germline V gene has CDR1 SGHTA and CDR2 FQGNSA. This CDR3 is 16 amino acids long. This CDR3 reads CANSSQRGGTYNEQFF. CDR3 coding DNA: TGTGCCAACAGTTCTCAGCGGGGGGGGACCTACAATGAGCAGTTCTTC.

CDR3 coding DNA: TGTGCCAGCAGAGAGGACAGGGCGGTTGGGACTGAAGCTTTCTTT. Residues: CASREDRAVGTEAFF. This sequence joins TRBV25-1 and TRBJ1-1; 8 bases are a match to TRBD1. The CDR3 spans 15 residues. V lost 6 bases to trimming and J lost 5 bases; unmatched junction nucleotides: 11. Germline V gene lookup returns CDR1 MGHDK and CDR2 SYGVNS.

V and J are TRBV2 and TRBJ2-7; D is perhaps TRBD2 (5 bases). In germline, CDR1 is SNHLY, CDR2 FYNNEI. This CDR3 contains 13 residues. Trimming pared 8 bases from V and 0 bases from J, leaving 11 bases between. The CDR3 spells CASYPGLSYEQYV. In DNA form, the CDR3 reads TGTGCCAGCTACCCCGGACTCTCCTACGAGCAGTACGTC.

CDR3: CASSLRQAGHEQYV. CDR3 nucleotides: TGTGCCAGCAGTTTACGACAGGCTGGCCACGAGCAGTACGTC. The gene calls are TRBV28 and TRBJ2-7; perhaps TRBD1 as D (6 bases). The germline V gene has CDR1 MDHEN and CDR2 SYDVKM. Trimming took off 2 bases at V and 5 bases at J, with 13 bases between the two ends. CDR3 length: 14 amino acids.